The 20 T cell receptor beta chains presented below share a single source sample, sequenced in a study of shared clonotypes between healthy human individuals. TCRdb's table, derived via immunoSEQ multiplex PCR, lists solely in-frame clones and lacks some. The sample holds 1.6 million or so clones, roughly 96% seen once. The sample was naive CD4+ T cells sorted from blood. As to subset: CD45RA+ positively selected. These receptor sequences come from a man in his thirties or forties in good health.

V gene TRBV5-5 combines with J gene TRBJ2-7; tentatively, D is TRBD1 (6 bases). The length of the CDR3 is 16 residues. The germline V gene has CDR1 SGHKS and CDR2 YYEKEE (reference sequence). V lost 4 bases, J lost 1 base, and 18 bases lay in between. CDR3 loop: CASSLTPTGLSYEQYF. In nucleotides, the CDR3 is TGTGCCAGCAGCCTAACCCCTACAGGGCTATCCTACGAGCAGTACTTC.

V is TRBV27 and J is TRBJ2-5; TRBD2 might be the D (5 bases). This CDR3 comprises 13 residues. Germline CDR1 reads MNHEY; CDR2 reads SMNVEV (reference sequence). V was shortened by 5 bases and J by 3 bases, with 10 bases between the two germline ends. The CDR3: CASSKRPEETQYF. DNA for the CDR3: TGTGCCAGCAGTAAGCGGCCCGAAGAGACCCAGTACTTC.

Concerning this clone itself: Other DNA sequences from this sample encode an identical CDR3 as well. The chain recombines TRBV5-1 with TRBJ2-5; a weak D match, TRBD2 (5 bases). Germline V gives CDR1 SGHRS, CDR2 YFSETQ. This CDR3 has 15 amino acids. Trimming cost V 0 bases and J 2 bases, with 11 bases left between them. CDR3 sequence (DNA): TGCGCCAGCAGCTTGGCTCCCAGCGGTCAAGAGACCCAGTACTTC. It is translated as CASSLAPSGQETQYF.

J is TRBJ1-3 and V is TRBV9; the D is unclear. This CDR3 has 16 amino acids. Germline-derived CDR1 and CDR2 are SGDLS and YYNGEE. Trimming removed 0 bases at V and 4 bases at J, with 14 bases between. CDR3 DNA sequence: TGTGCCAGCAGCGTAGATCAGGTAGTCATCGGAAACACCATATATTTT. This translates into CASSVDQVVIGNTIYF.

This rearrangement joins TRBV6-1 to TRBJ1-2; 12 nucleotides match TRBD1. Germline assignment: CDR1 MNHNS and CDR2 SASEGT. J lost 2 bases, V lost 11 bases, and 9 bases had no gene match. The length of the CDR3 is 15 residues. CDR3 in DNA: TGTGCCGGCTCACGGGGACAGGGGGCCAACTATGGCTACACCTTC. The encoded protein is CAGSRGQGANYGYTF.

This sequence joins TRBV5-6 and TRBJ2-7; 9 bases match TRBD2. Unmatched junction bases numbered 19, after V lost 4 bases and J lost 5 bases. Germline CDR1 and CDR2: SGHDT and YYEEEE. The CDR3 is made up of 18 amino acids. The CDR3 nucleotides are TGTGCCAGCAGCCCCGAGTCCCGGGTGGTAGCGGGAGCCCACGAGCAGTACTTC. This sequence encodes CASSPESRVVAGAHEQYF. Drawing the rest from reference TRBV5-6 and TRBJ2-7, the complete variable domain is DAGVTQSPTHLIKTRGQQVTLRCSPKSGHDTVSWYQQALGQGPQFIFQYYEEEERQRGNFPDRFSGHQFPNYSSELNVNALLLGDSALYLCASSPESRVVAGAHEQYFGPGTRLTVT.

This chain links TRBV30 with TRBJ2-6; possibly TRBD1 for D (5 bases). From germline, CDR1 is GTSNPN and CDR2 SVGIG (reference sequence). This CDR3 is built from 17 residues. Trimming took off 0 bases at V and 3 bases at J, with 15 bases between the two ends. In DNA form, the CDR3 reads TGTGCCTGGAGTGTATGGGTCCCAGGGCTTGGGGCCAACGTCCTGACTTTC. Protein: CAWSVWVPGLGANVLTF.

Remarks on this clone: The same CDR3 is also encoded by other DNA sequences in this sample. This CDR3 reads CASSLGGFETQYF. CDR3 in DNA: TGTGCCAGCAGCTTAGGAGGGTTTGAGACCCAGTACTTC. The rearrangement uses TRBV7-2 and TRBJ2-5, with a possible D match to TRBD2 (5 bases). CDR3 length equals 13 residues. Trimming stripped 1 base from V and 5 bases from J, with 8 bases between. The germline V gene encodes CDR1 SGHTA and CDR2 FQGNSA.

This chain uses TRBV27 with TRBJ2-2; 8 bases are shared with TRBD2. This CDR3 has 13 amino acids. Trimming removed 10 bases from V and 5 bases from J; junction bases left unmatched: 6. In germline, CDR1 is MNHEY, CDR2 SMNVEV (reference sequence). The CDR3 sequence: CAIAGGGTGELFF. CDR3 DNA: TGTGCCATCGCGGGGGGAGGAACCGGGGAGCTGTTTTTT.

The V and J genes are TRBV5-1 and TRBJ2-5, with 8 bases fitting TRBD1. Germline lookup yields CDR1 SGHRS and CDR2 YFSETQ. V shed 3 bases and J 1 base; nucleotides not matched to a gene: 5. This CDR3 contains 15 residues. The CDR3 DNA is TGCGCCAGCAGCTCGAGGGACAGGCTCCAAGAGACCCAGTACTTC. It yields the protein CASSSRDRLQETQYF.

V and J are TRBV5-1 and TRBJ2-7; no firm D call. Trimming pared 0 bases from V and 4 bases from J, leaving 11 bases between. Germline V gene data show CDR1 as SGHRS and CDR2 as YFSETQ. This CDR3 has 14 amino acids. The CDR3 sequence is CASSLGGTGYEQYF. In DNA, the CDR3 is TGCGCCAGCAGCTTGGGAGGCACGGGTTACGAGCAGTACTTC.

This clone turned up a few times. The sample holds other DNA sequences that translate to the same CDR3. This sequence joins TRBV7-9 and TRBJ1-1; D uncertain. The CDR3 totals 13 residues. The germline gives CDR1 SEHNR, CDR2 FQNEAQ (reference sequence). The ends were cut back, 1 base at V and 1 base at J, with 4 bases in the middle. CDR3 DNA sequence: TGTGCCAGCAGCTTAGAACAGAACACTGAAGCTTTCTTT. This codes for CASSLEQNTEAFF.

This clone occurred once. The chain is built from TRBV10-3 and TRBJ2-1; D ambiguous. CDR1 is ENHRY, CDR2 SYGVKD, per germline. The CDR3 loop spans 11 amino acids. Trimming cost V 8 bases and J 0 bases, with 2 bases left between them. CDR3 region: CAIGSYNEQFF. CDR3 bases: TGTGCCATCGGCTCCTACAATGAGCAGTTCTTC.

The chain has TRBV15 and TRBJ2-7; the match to TRBD2 covers 7 bases. V lost 0 bases, J lost 4 bases, and 6 bases stayed unmatched. There are 15 residues in the CDR3. The germline CDR1 and CDR2 sequences are LNHNV and YYDKDF (reference sequence). CDR3 protein: CATSRDRGEGYEQYF. In DNA, the CDR3 is TGTGCCACCAGCAGAGATCGGGGGGAAGGATACGAGCAGTACTTC.

V usage is TRBV9 and J usage is TRBJ2-1; 9 bases line up with TRBD2. CDR3 length: 15 amino acids. CDR1 is SGDLS, CDR2 YYNGEE, per germline. Unmatched junction bases numbered 4, after V lost 1 base and J lost 5 bases. In DNA form, the CDR3 reads TGTGCCAGCAGCGTAATAGCGGGAGTTAACAATGAGCAGTTCTTC. Translating it yields CASSVIAGVNNEQFF.

J is TRBJ1-5 and V is TRBV6-6; TRBD1 might be the D (5 bases). The CDR3 length is 15 residues. The ends were cut back, 6 bases at V and 7 bases at J, with 19 bases in the middle. Germline-derived CDR1 and CDR2 are MNHNY and SVGAGI (reference sequence). In nucleotides, the CDR3 is TGTGCCAGCAGGACGGGGGAGGGCGCGCGGCAGCCCCAGCATTTT. Protein sequence: CASRTGEGARQPQHF.

As to this clone: Other DNA sequences in the sample encode the same CDR3. The chain carries TRBV28 and TRBJ1-5, with D possibly being TRBD1 (5 bases). This CDR3 contains 14 residues. Germline CDR1 is MDHEN and CDR2 is SYDVKM. V was clipped by 4 bases and J by 2 bases, with 9 bases between them. In nucleotides, the CDR3 is TGTGCCAGCAGTTGGGGCAGGGGCAATCAGCCCCAGCATTTT. Encoded protein: CASSWGRGNQPQHF. Full variable domain (remainder filled in from reference TRBV28 and TRBJ1-5): DVKVTQSSRYLVKRTGEKVFLECVQDMDHENMFWYRQDPGLGLRLIYFSYDVKMKEKGDIPEGYSVSREKKERFSLILESASTNQTSMYLCASSWGRGNQPQHFGDGTRLSIL.

This rearrangement joins TRBV5-5 to TRBJ2-3; D is possibly TRBD2 (6 bases). This CDR3 has 16 residues. The germline V gene encodes CDR1 SGHKS and CDR2 YYEKEE (reference sequence). Trimming removed 6 bases at V and 0 bases at J, with 17 bases between. This chain's CDR3 is CASTLSFSGSTDTQYF. CDR3 sequence (DNA): TGTGCCAGCACCCTCTCGTTTAGCGGTAGCACAGATACGCAGTATTTT.

The chain has TRBV30 and TRBJ1-1, with D possibly matching TRBD1 (6 bases). The CDR3 runs 14 residues. Trimming cost V 4 bases and J 1 base, with 13 bases left between them. Germline lookup yields CDR1 GTSNPN and CDR2 SVGIG (reference sequence). The CDR3 sequence: CAWMNWDKNTEAFF. As DNA, the CDR3 is TGTGCCTGGATGAATTGGGACAAGAACACTGAAGCTTTCTTT.

The chain uses TRBV5-4 and TRBJ1-4, with TRBD1 identical over 9 bases. The V gene's germline CDR1 is SGHNT and CDR2 YYREEE (reference sequence). There are 14 residues in the CDR3. J was trimmed by 8 bases and V by 4 bases; bases with no gene match: 6. The CDR3 region is CASSAGTGPEKLFF. Here the CDR3 DNA reads TGTGCCAGCAGCGCTGGGACAGGGCCAGAAAAACTGTTTTTT. Using reference TRBV5-4 and TRBJ1-4 for the parts outside the CDR3, the full variable domain is ETGVTQSPTHLIKTRGQQVTLRCSSQSGHNTVSWYQQALGQGPQFIFQYYREEENGRGNFPPRFSGLQFPNYSSELNVNALELDDSALYLCASSAGTGPEKLFFGSGTQLSVL.